This T cell receptor beta chain was recorded in a study of blood T cell repertoires in COVID-19. About the research overall: Sites across the United States, Italy and Spain contributed samples from acute and convalescent COVID-19. From T cells, B-cell-depleted T cells, or PBMCs came the material, which was cDNA or gDNA.

In the study's own analysis: Reference gene primer amplification gave nucleated cell count estimates. The data were produced by immunoSEQ multiplex PCR, yet TCRdb's version contains in-frame clones alone and is incomplete. V and J calls and clone size come straight from that table; D and trimming were deduced from the DNA. The sample carries 150,000 to 200,000 clones, around 90% recorded once. The sequenced sample was peripheral blood. The receptor was isolated from a man in his fifties or sixties with acute or convalescent COVID-19.

The CDR3 bases are TGTGCCAGCAGCTCCCGGGACAGATTTTACAATGAGCAGTTCTTC. This sequence encodes CASSSRDRFYNEQFF. The chain employs TRBV7-3 and TRBJ2-1; TRBD1 matches at 7 bases. Germline trimming cut 4 bases from V and 4 bases from J; bases unmatched to any gene: 7. The CDR3 contains 15 residues. Germline loops: CDR1 SGHTA, CDR2 FQGTGA.